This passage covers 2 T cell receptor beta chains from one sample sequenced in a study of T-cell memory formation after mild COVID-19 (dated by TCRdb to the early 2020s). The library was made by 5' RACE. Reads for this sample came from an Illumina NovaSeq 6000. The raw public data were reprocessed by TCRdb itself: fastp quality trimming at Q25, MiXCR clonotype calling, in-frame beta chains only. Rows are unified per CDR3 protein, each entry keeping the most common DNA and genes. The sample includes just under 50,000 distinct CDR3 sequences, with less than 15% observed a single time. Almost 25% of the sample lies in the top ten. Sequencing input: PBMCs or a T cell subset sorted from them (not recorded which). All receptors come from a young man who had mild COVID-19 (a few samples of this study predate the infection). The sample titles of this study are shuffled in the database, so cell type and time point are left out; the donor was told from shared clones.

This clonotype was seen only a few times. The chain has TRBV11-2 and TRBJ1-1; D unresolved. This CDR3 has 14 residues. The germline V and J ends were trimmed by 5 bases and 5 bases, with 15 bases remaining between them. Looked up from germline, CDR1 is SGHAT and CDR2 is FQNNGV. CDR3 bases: TGTGCCAGCAGCACTTTTCCAGAAGGGACTGAAGCTTTCTTT. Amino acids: CASSTFPEGTEAFF.

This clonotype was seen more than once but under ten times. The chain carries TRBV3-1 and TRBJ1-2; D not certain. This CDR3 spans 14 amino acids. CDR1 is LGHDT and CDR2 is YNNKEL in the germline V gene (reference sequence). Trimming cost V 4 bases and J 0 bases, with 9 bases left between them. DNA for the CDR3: TGTGCCAGCAGCCTCCCGGGAGCTAACTATGGCTACACCTTC. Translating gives CASSLPGANYGYTF.